The clone carrying this T cell receptor (beta chain) was recorded once. Its antigen is currently unknown. A junction boundary mismatches the germline segment, possibly from a read error. The source of the sample is a study of graft-versus-host responses after intestinal transplantation. Study-level information: Each patient got anti-thymocyte globulin induction, then tacrolimus and steroids for around three years. Study results and caveats: The recipient marrow held GvH clones, and some of them showed up first in ileum or blood. Circulating GvH clones peaking coincided with falling HvG clones soon after transplant.

Here immunoSEQ multiplex PCR was the method, and the copy in TCRdb shows in-frame clones only, minus some. The profile shows 93,000 or so clones, 80% to 95% of them singletons. Germline V gene data show CDR1 as MNHEY and CDR2 as SVGAGI. This CDR3 contains 13 residues. The chain links TRBV6-5 to TRBJ2-2; the D call may be TRBD1 or TRBD2 (7 bases each). The clonotype comes from a human donor who received an intestinal transplant. The sample consisted of unstimulated CD8+ T cells sorted from spleen or lymph node cells, taken before intestinal transplant. CDR3 sequence reads: CASRGGPTGELFF. CDR3 in DNA: TGTGCTAGCAGGGGGGGGCCGACCGGGGAGCTGTTTTTT.